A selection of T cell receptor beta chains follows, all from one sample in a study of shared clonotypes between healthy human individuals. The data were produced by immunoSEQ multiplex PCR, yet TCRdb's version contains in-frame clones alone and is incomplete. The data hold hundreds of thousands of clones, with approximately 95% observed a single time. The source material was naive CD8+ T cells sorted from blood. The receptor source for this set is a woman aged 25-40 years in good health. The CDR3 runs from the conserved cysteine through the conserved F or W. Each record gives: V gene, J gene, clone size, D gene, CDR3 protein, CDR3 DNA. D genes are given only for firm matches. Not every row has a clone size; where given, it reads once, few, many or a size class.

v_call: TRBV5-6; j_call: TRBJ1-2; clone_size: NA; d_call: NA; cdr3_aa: CASSPESRGLILYGYTF; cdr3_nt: TGTGCCAGCAGCCCCGAATCCAGGGGTCTTATCCTCTATGGCTACACCTTC
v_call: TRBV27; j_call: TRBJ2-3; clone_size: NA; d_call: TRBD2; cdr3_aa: CASSPGLAGPDTQYF; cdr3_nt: TGTGCCAGCAGTCCCGGACTAGCGGGCCCCGATACGCAGTATTTT
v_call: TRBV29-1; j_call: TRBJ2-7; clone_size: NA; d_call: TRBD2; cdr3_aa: CSVYSGLAGEQYF; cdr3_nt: TGCAGCGTGTATTCGGGACTAGCGGGAGAGCAGTACTTC
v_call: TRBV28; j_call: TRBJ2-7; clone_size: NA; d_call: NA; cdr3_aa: CASSAGSTYEQYF; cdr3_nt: TGTGCCAGCAGTGCCGGGTCCACCTACGAGCAGTACTTC
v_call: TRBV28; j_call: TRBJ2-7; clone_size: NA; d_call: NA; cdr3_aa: CASSPLPRRASYEQYF; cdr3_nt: TGTGCCAGCAGTCCCCTCCCCCGGCGGGCCTCCTACGAGCAGTACTTC
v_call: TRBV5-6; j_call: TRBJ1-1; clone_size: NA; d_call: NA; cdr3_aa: CASSGNPGRFNTEAFF; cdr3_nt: TGTGCCAGCAGCGGGAATCCAGGGAGGTTTAACACTGAAGCTTTCTTT
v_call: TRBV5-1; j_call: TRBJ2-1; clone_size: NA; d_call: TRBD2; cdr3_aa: CASSLDLTSGDNEQFF; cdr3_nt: TGCGCCAGCAGCTTGGATTTGACTAGCGGGGACAATGAGCAGTTCTTC
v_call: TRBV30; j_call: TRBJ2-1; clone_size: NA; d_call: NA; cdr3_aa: CAWSWESSYNEQFF; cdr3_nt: TGTGCCTGGAGTTGGGAGAGCTCCTACAATGAGCAGTTCTTC
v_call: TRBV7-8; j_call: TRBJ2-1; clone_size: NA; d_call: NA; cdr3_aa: CASSLDGVAIPYNEQFF; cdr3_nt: TGTGCCAGCAGCTTAGATGGAGTAGCGATCCCCTACAATGAGCAGTTCTTC
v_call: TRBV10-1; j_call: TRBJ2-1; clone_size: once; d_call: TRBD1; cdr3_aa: CASSAGTASYNEQFF; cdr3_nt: TGCGCCAGCAGCGCTGGGACAGCTTCCTACAATGAGCAGTTCTTC
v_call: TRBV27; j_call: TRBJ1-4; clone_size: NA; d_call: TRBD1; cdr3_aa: CASSVYRGLGEKLFF; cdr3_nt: TGTGCCAGCAGTGTCTACAGGGGGCTGGGTGAAAAACTGTTTTTT
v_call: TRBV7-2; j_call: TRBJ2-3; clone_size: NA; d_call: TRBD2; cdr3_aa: CASSLLSGRPSTDTQYF; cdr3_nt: TGTGCCAGCAGCCTCCTTAGCGGGAGGCCGAGCACAGATACGCAGTATTTT
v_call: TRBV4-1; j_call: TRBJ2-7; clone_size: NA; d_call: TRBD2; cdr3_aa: CASSQDSLAGSSYEQYF; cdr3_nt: TGCGCCAGCAGCCAAGATTCCCTAGCGGGCAGCTCCTACGAGCAGTACTTC
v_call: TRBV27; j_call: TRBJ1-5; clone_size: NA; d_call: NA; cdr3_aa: CANGGFNQPQHF; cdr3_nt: TGTGCCAACGGGGGGTTCAATCAGCCCCAGCATTTT
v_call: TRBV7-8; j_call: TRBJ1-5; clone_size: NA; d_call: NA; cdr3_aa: CASSSPVGNQPQHF; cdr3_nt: TGTGCCAGCAGCTCCCCAGTCGGAAATCAGCCCCAGCATTTT
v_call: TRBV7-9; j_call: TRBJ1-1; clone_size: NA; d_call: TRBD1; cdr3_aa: CASSLIWQGEIEAFF; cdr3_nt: TGTGCCAGCAGCTTAATTTGGCAGGGGGAAATAGAAGCTTTCTTT
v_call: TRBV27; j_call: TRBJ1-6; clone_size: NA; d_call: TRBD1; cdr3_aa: CASSPGQGSNSPLHF; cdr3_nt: TGTGCCAGCAGTCCAGGACAGGGGTCGAATTCACCCCTCCACTTT
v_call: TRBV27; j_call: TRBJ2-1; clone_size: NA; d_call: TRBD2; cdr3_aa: CASSLTTSGRGNEQFF; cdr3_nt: TGTGCCAGCAGTCTTACAACTAGCGGGAGGGGGAATGAGCAGTTCTTC
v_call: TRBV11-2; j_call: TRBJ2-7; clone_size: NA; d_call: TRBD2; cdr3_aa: CASSLGLAGLKSYEQYF; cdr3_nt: TGTGCCAGCAGCTTAGGACTAGCGGGACTTAAATCCTACGAGCAGTACTTC
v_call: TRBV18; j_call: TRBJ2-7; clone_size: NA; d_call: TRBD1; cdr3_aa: CASSKYRGLYEQYF; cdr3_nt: TGTGCCAGCTCAAAATACAGGGGGCTGTACGAGCAGTACTTC
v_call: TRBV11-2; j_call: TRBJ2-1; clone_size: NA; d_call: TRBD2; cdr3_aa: CASSPKGTSGRAYNEQFF; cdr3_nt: TGTGCCAGCAGCCCAAAAGGGACTAGCGGGAGGGCGTACAATGAGCAGTTCTTC
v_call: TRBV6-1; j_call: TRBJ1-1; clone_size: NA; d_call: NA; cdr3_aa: CASSVGSTEAFF; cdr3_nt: TGTGCCAGCAGTGTGGGTAGCACTGAAGCTTTCTTT
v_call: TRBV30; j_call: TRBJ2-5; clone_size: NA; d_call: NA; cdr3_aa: CAWSVPPRSIQETQYF; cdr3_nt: TGTGCCTGGAGTGTACCCCCGCGTAGTATACAAGAGACCCAGTACTTC
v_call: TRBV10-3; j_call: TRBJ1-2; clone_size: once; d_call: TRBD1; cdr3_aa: CAISESGQGGNYGYTF; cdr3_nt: TGTGCCATCAGTGAGTCGGGACAGGGGGGTAACTATGGCTACACCTTC
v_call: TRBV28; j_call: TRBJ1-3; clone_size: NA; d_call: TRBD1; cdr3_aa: CASSLFRDSERNTIYF; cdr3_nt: TGTGCCAGCAGTTTGTTCCGGGACAGCGAACGAAACACCATATATTTT
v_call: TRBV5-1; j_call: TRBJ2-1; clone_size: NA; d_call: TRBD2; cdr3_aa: CASSLEGSGSSYNEQFF; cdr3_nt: TGCGCCAGCAGCTTGGAGGGTAGCGGGAGCTCCTACAATGAGCAGTTCTTC
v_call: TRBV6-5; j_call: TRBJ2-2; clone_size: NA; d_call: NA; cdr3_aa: CASSYGGELFF; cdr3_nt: TGTGCCAGCAGCTACGGAGGGGAGCTGTTTTTT
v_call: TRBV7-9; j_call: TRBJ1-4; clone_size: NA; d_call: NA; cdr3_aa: CASSSPGLNEKLFF; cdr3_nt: TGTGCCAGCAGTTCCCCGGGACTTAATGAAAAACTGTTTTTT
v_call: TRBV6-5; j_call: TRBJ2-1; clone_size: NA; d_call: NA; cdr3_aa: CASSHTGGNEQFF; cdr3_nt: TGTGCCAGCAGCCACACCGGTGGGAATGAGCAGTTCTTC
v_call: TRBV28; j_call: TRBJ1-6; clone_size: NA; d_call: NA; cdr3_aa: CASSSLRDSRGSPLHF; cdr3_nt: TGTGCCAGCAGTTCGTTAAGGGACTCCAGGGGTTCACCCCTCCACTTT
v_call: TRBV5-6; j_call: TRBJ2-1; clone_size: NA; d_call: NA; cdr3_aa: CASSSGKGEQFF; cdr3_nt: TGTGCCAGCAGCTCCGGAAAGGGTGAGCAGTTCTTC
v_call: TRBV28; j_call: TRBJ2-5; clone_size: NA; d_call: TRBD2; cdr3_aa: CASSSLAGEVRLETQYF; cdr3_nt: TGTGCCAGCAGTTCGCTAGCGGGAGAGGTTAGGTTAGAGACCCAGTACTTC
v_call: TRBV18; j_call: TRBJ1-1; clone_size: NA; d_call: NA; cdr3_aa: CASSRFWTEAFF; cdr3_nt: TGTGCCAGCTCAAGATTCTGGACTGAAGCTTTCTTT
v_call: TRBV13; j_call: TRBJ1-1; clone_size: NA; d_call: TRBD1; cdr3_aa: CASRGGGTTEAFF; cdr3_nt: TGTGCCAGCAGAGGAGGGGGCACCACTGAAGCTTTCTTT
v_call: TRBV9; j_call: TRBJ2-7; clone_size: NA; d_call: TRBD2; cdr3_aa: CASGPSSGTYEQYF; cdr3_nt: TGTGCCAGCGGACCTTCTAGCGGAACCTACGAGCAGTACTTC
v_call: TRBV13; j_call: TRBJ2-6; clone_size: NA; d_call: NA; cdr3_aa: CASSGGQHSGANVLTF; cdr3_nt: TGTGCCAGCAGCGGAGGACAGCACTCTGGGGCCAACGTCCTGACTTTC
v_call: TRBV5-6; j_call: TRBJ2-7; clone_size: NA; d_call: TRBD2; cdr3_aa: CASHSGSGVYEQYF; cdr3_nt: TGTGCCAGCCATAGCGGGAGTGGTGTCTACGAGCAGTACTTC
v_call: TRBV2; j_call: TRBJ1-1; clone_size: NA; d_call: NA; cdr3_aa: CASSERRGAPTLNTEAFF; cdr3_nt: TGTGCCAGCAGTGAAAGGAGGGGGGCCCCTACACTGAACACTGAAGCTTTCTTT
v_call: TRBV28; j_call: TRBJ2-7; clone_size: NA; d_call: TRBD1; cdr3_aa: CASREGQGAYEQYF; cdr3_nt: TGTGCCAGCAGGGAGGGACAGGGGGCGTACGAGCAGTACTTC
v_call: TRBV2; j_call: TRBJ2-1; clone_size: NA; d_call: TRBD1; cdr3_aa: CASTPGQEQFF; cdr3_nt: TGTGCCAGCACCCCGGGACAGGAGCAGTTCTTC
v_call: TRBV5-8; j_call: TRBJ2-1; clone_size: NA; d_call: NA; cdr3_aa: CASSPGRTPVHEQFF; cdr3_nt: TGTGCCAGCAGCCCTGGTCGGACACCAGTCCATGAGCAGTTCTTC
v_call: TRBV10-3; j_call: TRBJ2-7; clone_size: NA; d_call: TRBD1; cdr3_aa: CATYRPGTGLYEQYF; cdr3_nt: TGTGCCACCTATCGACCCGGGACAGGGCTCTACGAGCAGTACTTC
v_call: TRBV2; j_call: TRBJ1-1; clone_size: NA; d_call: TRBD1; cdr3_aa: CASRQGGTEAFF; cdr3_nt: TGTGCCAGCCGACAGGGGGGAACTGAAGCTTTCTTT
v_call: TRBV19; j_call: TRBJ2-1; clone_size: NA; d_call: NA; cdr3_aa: CASRHSEGSSYNEQFF; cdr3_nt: TGTGCCAGTAGACATAGCGAGGGAAGCTCCTACAATGAGCAGTTCTTC
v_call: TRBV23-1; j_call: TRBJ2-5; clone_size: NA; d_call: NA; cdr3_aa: CASSQSGGEVETQYF; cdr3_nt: TGCGCCAGCAGTCAATCGGGGGGCGAGGTAGAGACCCAGTACTTC
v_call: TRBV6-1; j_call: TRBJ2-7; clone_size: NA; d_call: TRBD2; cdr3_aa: CASKIAGAPHEQYF; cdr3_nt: TGTGCCAGCAAGATAGCGGGAGCTCCCCACGAGCAGTACTTC
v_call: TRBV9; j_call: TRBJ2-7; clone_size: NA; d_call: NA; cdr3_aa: CASSVEGGSYEQYF; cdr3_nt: TGTGCCAGCAGCGTAGAAGGGGGATCCTACGAGCAGTACTTC
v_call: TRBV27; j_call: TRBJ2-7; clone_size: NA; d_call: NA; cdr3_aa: CASRPLQGRYEQYF; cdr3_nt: TGTGCCAGCAGACCCCTACAGGGACGATACGAGCAGTACTTC